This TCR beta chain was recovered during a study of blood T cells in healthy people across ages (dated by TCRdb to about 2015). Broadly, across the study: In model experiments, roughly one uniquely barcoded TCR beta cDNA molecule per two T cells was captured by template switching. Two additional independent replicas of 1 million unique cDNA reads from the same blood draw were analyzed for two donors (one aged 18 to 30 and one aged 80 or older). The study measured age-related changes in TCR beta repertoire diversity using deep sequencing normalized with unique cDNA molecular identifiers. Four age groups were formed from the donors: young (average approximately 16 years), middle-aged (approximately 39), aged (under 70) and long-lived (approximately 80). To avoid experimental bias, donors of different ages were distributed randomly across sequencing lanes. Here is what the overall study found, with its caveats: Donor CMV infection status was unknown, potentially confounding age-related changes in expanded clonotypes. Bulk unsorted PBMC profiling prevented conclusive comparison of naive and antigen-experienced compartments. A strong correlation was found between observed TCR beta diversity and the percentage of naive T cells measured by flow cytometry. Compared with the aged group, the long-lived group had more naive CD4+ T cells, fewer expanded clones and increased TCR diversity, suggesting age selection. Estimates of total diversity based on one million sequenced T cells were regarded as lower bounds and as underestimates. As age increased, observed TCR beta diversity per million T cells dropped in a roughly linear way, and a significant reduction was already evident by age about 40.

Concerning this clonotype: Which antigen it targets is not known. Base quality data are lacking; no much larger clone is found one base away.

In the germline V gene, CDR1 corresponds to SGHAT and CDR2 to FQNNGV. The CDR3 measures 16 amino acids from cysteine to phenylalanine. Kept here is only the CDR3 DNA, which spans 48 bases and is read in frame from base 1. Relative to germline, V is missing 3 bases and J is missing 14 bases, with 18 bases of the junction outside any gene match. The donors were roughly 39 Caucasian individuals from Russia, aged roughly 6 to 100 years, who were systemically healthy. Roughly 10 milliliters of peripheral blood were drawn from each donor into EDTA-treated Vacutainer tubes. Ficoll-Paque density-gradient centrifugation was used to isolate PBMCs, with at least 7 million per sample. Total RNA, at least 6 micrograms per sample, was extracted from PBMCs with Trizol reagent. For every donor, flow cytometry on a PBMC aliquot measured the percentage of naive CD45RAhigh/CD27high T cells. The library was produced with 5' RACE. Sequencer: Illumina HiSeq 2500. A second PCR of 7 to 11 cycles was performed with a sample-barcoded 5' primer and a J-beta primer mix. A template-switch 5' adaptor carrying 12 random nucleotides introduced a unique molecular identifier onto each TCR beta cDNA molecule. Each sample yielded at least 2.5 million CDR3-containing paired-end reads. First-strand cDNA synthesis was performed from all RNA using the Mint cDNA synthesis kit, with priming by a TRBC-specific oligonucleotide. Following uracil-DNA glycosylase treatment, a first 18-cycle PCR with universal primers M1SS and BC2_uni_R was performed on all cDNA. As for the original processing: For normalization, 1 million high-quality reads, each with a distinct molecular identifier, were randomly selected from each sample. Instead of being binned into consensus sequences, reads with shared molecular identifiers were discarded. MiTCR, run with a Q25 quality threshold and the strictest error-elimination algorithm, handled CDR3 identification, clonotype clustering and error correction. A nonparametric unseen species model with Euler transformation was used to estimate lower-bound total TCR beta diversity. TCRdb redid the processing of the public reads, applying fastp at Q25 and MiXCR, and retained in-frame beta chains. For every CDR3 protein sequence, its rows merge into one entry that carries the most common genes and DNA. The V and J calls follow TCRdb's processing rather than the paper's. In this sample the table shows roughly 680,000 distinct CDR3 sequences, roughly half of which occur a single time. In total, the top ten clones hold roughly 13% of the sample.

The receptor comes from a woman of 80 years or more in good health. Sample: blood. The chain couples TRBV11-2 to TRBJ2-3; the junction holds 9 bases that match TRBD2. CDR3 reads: CASSFGSGRGGRYAYF. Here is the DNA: TGTGCCAGCAGCTTCGGTAGCGGGAGAGGGGGCAGATACGCGTATTTT.